These 13 T cell receptor beta chains were all obtained from the same sample, sequenced in a study of CD8 T cells in ankylosing spondylitis (dated by TCRdb to the late 2010s). These TCRs' antigens remain unknown. General findings and caveats noted by the study authors: Blood from ankylosing spondylitis patients appeared to be characterized by a TCR beta motif composed of eight or nine highly homologous amino acid variants.

The library was generated by 5' RACE. For sequencing, an Illumina HiSeq 2500 was employed. TCRdb itself trimmed the public reads at Q25 with fastp, ran MiXCR and retained productive beta chains. Each record represents a unique CDR3 protein, reported with the most common genes and DNA among its rows. The sample records about 450,000 distinct CDR3 sequences, more than 25% of which are singletons. The ten largest clonotypes hold roughly 0.8% of the sample. Sequencing was carried out using blood, either unsorted or a sorted T cell fraction (not recorded which). All receptors come from a male donor with ankylosing spondylitis.

The chain uses TRBV4-2 and TRBJ2-5; TRBD2 is a possible D gene (6 bases). This CDR3 contains 15 residues. Trimming left V 4 bases short and J 0 bases short, with 12 bases between. Germline V lookup: CDR1 LGHNA, CDR2 YNFKEQ. The CDR3: CASSPGREYQETQYF. Written as DNA, the CDR3 is TGTGCCAGCAGCCCGGGACGGGAGTACCAAGAGACCCAGTACTTC.

This clonotype was seen a handful of times. The rearrangement uses TRBV28 and TRBJ2-7; D is possibly TRBD1 or TRBD2 (5 bases each). CDR3 length: 12 residues. Trimming pared 2 bases from V and 6 bases from J, leaving 8 bases between. CDR1 is MDHEN, CDR2 SYDVKM, per germline. Here the CDR3 DNA reads TGTGCCAGCAGTTTAGTCGGGGCCGAGCAGTACTTC. Encoded protein: CASSLVGAEQYF.

Only a few counts were recorded for this clonotype. The rearrangement uses TRBV5-1 and TRBJ2-7, with 9 bases that match TRBD1. V shed 4 bases and J 5 bases; nucleotides not matched to a gene: 7. Germline lookup yields CDR1 SGHRS and CDR2 YFSETQ. The CDR3 runs 14 residues. The CDR3: CASSLTGTGNEQYV. DNA for the CDR3: TGCGCCAGCAGCCTAACCGGGACAGGGAACGAGCAGTACGTC.

This clonotype showed up just a few times. The chain carries TRBV29-1 and TRBJ1-5; the match to TRBD1 covers 7 bases. This CDR3 has 13 residues. V lost 2 bases and J lost 6; bases outside the gene matches: 4. Germline lookup yields CDR1 SQVTM and CDR2 ANQGSEA. The DNA of the CDR3 is TGCAGCGTTGAAACAGGGGCCGGTCAGCCCCAGCATTTT. This encodes CSVETGAGQPQHF. Complete variable domain (other parts from reference TRBV29-1 and TRBJ1-5): SAVISQKPSRDICQRGTSLTIQCQVDSQVTMMFWYRQQPGQSLTLIATANQGSEATYESGFVIDKFPISRPNLTFSTLTVSNMSPEDSSIYLCSVETGAGQPQHFGDGTRLSIL.

The chain uses TRBV7-7 and TRBJ2-3; D possibly uses TRBD1 or TRBD2 (7 bases each). CDR1 and CDR2 from the germline V gene are SSHAT and FNYEAQ (reference sequence). Trimming took 9 bases from V and 6 from J, leaving 16 bases between them. The CDR3 is 13 amino acids. This CDR3 is CASAAGTADTQYF. The DNA for the CDR3 is TGTGCCAGTGCAGCGGGGACAGCTGATACGCAGTATTTT.

The CDR3 protein is CASSSQRQGIYEQYF. The CDR3 nucleotides read TGTGCCAGCAGCTCCCAACGACAGGGGATCTACGAGCAGTACTTC. The rearrangement links TRBV7-9 to TRBJ2-7, with 8 positions matching TRBD1. The CDR3 length is 15 residues. Losses at the gene ends were 4 bases for V and 3 bases for J; bases not matched to a gene: 8. The germline gives CDR1 SEHNR, CDR2 FQNEAQ (reference sequence).

This clonotype was picked up a small number of times. This chain uses TRBV3-1 with TRBJ2-6; the D gene is possibly TRBD2 (5 bases). CDR1 LGHDT and CDR2 YNNKEL come from the germline V gene (reference sequence). The CDR3 totals 18 residues. Deletions cut 1 base from V and 0 bases from J, with 13 bases between. CDR3 nucleotide sequence: TGTGCCAGCAGCCAAGTGGGAGTTTTAGACTCTGGGGCCAACGTCCTGACTTTC. This gives the protein CASSQVGVLDSGANVLTF.

The chain uses TRBV29-1 and TRBJ1-4; no definite D call. Between the trimmed V and J ends, which lost 1 base and 3 bases, there was a span of 3 bases. This CDR3 has 12 residues. The germline V gene encodes CDR1 SQVTM and CDR2 ANQGSEA. The CDR3 spells CSVEAANEKLFF. The CDR3 bases are TGCAGCGTTGAAGCAGCTAATGAAAAACTGTTTTTT.

The CDR3 is CASTGTGVDEQYV. DNA for the CDR3: TGTGCCAGCACGGGGACAGGGGTGGACGAGCAGTACGTC. This chain links TRBV6-1 with TRBJ2-7; TRBD1 matches 10 bases. J was trimmed by 5 bases and V by 7 bases; bases with no gene match: 5. This CDR3 comprises 13 residues. Germline values: CDR1 MNHNS, CDR2 SASEGT.

This clonotype was seen more than once but under ten times. The chain carries TRBV7-6 and TRBJ2-2; 10 nucleotides line up with TRBD1. V was clipped by 5 bases and J by 6 bases; unmatched bases: 15. CDR1 is SGHVS, CDR2 FNYEAQ, per germline. This CDR3 region has 18 residues. CDR3 region: CASSPDIGDRGKAGELFF. CDR3 in DNA: TGTGCCAGCAGCCCAGACATAGGGGACAGGGGAAAGGCCGGGGAGCTGTTTTTT. The full variable domain, in which reference TRBV7-6 and TRBJ2-2 provide the parts outside the CDR3, is GAGVSQSPRYKVTKRGQDVALRCDPISGHVSLYWYRQALGQGPEFLTYFNYEAQQDKSGLPNDRFSAERPEGSISTLTIQRTEQRDSAMYRCASSPDIGDRGKAGELFFGEGSRLTVL.

V usage is TRBV2 and J usage is TRBJ1-1; D call uncertain. Germline V gene lookup returns CDR1 SNHLY and CDR2 FYNNEI. The CDR3 runs to 15 residues. Trimming took off 4 bases at V and 1 base at J, with 13 bases between the two ends. The CDR3 coding sequence is TGTGCCAGCAGTGTCGAAGGGTTACCGAACACTGAAGCTTTCTTT. It translates to CASSVEGLPNTEAFF.

CDR3 loop: CSTVGVTDTEAFF. The DNA for the CDR3 is TGCAGCACCGTAGGGGTTACGGACACTGAAGCTTTCTTT. The chain employs TRBV20-1 and TRBJ1-1; tentative D call: TRBD1 (5 bases). Germline V gene data show CDR1 as DFQATT and CDR2 as SNEGSKA (reference sequence). This CDR3 spans 13 amino acids.

This clonotype was counted at least ten times. The chain employs TRBV12-3 or TRBV12-4 and TRBJ2-1; TRBD2 might be the D (6 bases). With 2 bases removed from V and 3 bases from J, the gap between germline ends came to 11 bases. The CDR3 is made up of 15 amino acids. CDR3 sequence: CASSLMREVYNEQFF. CDR3 DNA: TGTGCCAGCAGTTTAATGCGGGAAGTCTACAATGAGCAGTTCTTC.